Listed here are 24 T cell receptor beta chains from one sample, sequenced in a study of CD8 T cells in Susac syndrome. Random hexamers primed reverse transcription of roughly 0.5 to 1 ug RNA. TCRdb reprocessed the immunoSEQ multiplex PCR reads via MiXCR and lists one record per CDR3 protein. The table includes more than 200,000 distinct CDR3 sequences, 93% detected once. The sequencing input was CD4+ T cells from PBMCs. Receptor source: a human donor with multiple sclerosis.

This clonotype showed up just once. This chain uses TRBV5-6 with TRBJ1-5; 8 nucleotides align to TRBD1. CDR1 SGHDT and CDR2 YYEEEE come from the germline V gene. The CDR3 extends over 15 amino acids. V gave up 0 bases and J gave up 7 bases; unmatched junction bases: 6. The CDR3 spells CASSLAGGEGQPQHF. The CDR3 DNA is TGTGCCAGCAGCTTGGCAGGGGGCGAAGGACAGCCCCAGCATTTT.

The J gene is TRBJ1-1, the V gene TRBV29-1; no definite D call. The CDR3 sequence is 13 residues long. V was shortened by 2 bases and J by 5 bases, with 12 bases between the two germline ends. Looked up from germline, CDR1 is SQVTM and CDR2 is ANQGSEA. The CDR3 nucleotides are TGCAGCGTTGAATCGGCAGCGGGGACTGAAGCTTTCTTT. It translates to CSVESAAGTEAFF. Drawing the rest from reference TRBV29-1 and TRBJ1-1, the complete variable domain is SAVISQKPSRDICQRGTSLTIQCQVDSQVTMMFWYRQQPGQSLTLIATANQGSEATYESGFVIDKFPISRPNLTFSTLTVSNMSPEDSSIYLCSVESAAGTEAFFGQGTRLTVV.

V is TRBV24-1 and J is TRBJ2-3; D gene uncertain. V was pared by 0 bases and J by 1 base, with 10 bases between. CDR1 is KGHDR and CDR2 is SFDVKD in the germline V gene. This CDR3 comprises 16 residues. Here the CDR3 reads CATSDLGNRGTDTQYF. In nucleotides, the CDR3 is TGTGCCACCAGTGATTTGGGGAACCGTGGCACAGATACGCAGTATTTT.

The chain joins TRBV29-1 to TRBJ1-5; a weak D match, TRBD1 (5 bases). Germline V gene lookup returns CDR1 SQVTM and CDR2 ANQGSEA. V shed 7 bases and J shed 6 bases, with 16 bases lying between them. The CDR3 is made up of 13 amino acids. CDR3 amino acids: CSARTGDVQPQHF. The CDR3 DNA follows: TGCAGCGCCCGGACGGGGGACGTTCAGCCCCAGCATTTT. The full variable domain, its missing parts supplied by reference TRBV29-1 and TRBJ1-5, is SAVISQKPSRDICQRGTSLTIQCQVDSQVTMMFWYRQQPGQSLTLIATANQGSEATYESGFVIDKFPISRPNLTFSTLTVSNMSPEDSSIYLCSARTGDVQPQHFGDGTRLSIL.

The chain has TRBV12-3 or TRBV12-4 and TRBJ2-2; D gene unclear. There are 15 residues in the CDR3. V was cut by 4 bases and J by 3 bases, with 12 bases left in between. The DNA of the CDR3 is TGTGCCAGCAGTTCACACCTCGGATACACCGGGGAGCTGTTTTTT. It specifies CASSSHLGYTGELFF.

This sequence joins TRBV5-4 and TRBJ2-5; 7 nucleotides match TRBD2. This CDR3 is built from 15 residues. V gave up 5 bases and J gave up 2 bases; unmatched junction bases: 9. In germline, CDR1 is SGHNT, CDR2 YYREEE (reference sequence). The CDR3 sequence: CASSHPSGQQETQYF. The CDR3 coding sequence is TGTGCCAGCAGTCATCCTAGCGGACAACAAGAGACCCAGTACTTC.

This chain uses TRBV6-5 with TRBJ1-1; D is possibly TRBD1 (5 bases). The germline V gene has CDR1 MNHEY and CDR2 SVGAGI. The CDR3 loop spans 13 amino acids. V was cut by 4 bases and J by 1 base, with 7 bases left in between. CDR3 DNA: TGTGCCAGCAGTTTCAGGGAGAACACTGAAGCTTTCTTT. Its protein is CASSFRENTEAFF.

The chain uses TRBV28 and TRBJ2-7; D not certain. CDR1 and CDR2 (germline): MDHEN, SYDVKM. V dropped 5 bases and J dropped 4 bases, with 12 bases sitting between them. This CDR3 region has 13 residues. The CDR3 nucleotides are TGTGCCAGCAGTCCCCCCGGGTGGTACGAGCAGTACTTC. Protein product: CASSPPGWYEQYF.

The genes are TRBV12-3 or TRBV12-4 and TRBJ2-3; unclear D gene. This CDR3 region has 15 residues. Trimming removed 3 bases at V and 0 bases at J, with 10 bases between. DNA of the CDR3: TGTGCCAGCAGTTTCTCCCCCGCTAGCACAGATACGCAGTATTTT. This sequence encodes CASSFSPASTDTQYF.

The chain uses TRBV14 and TRBJ2-5, with 11 bases identical to TRBD2. Germline V gene lookup returns CDR1 SGHDN and CDR2 FVKESK. The CDR3 consists of 16 residues. Trimming cost V 1 base and J 5 bases; bases outside gene matches: 6. In nucleotides, the CDR3 is TGTGCCAGCAGCCAAGTTTCGGCTAGCGGGAGGGAGACCCAGTACTTC. As protein: CASSQVSASGRETQYF.

The chain employs TRBV21-1 and TRBJ2-7; whether TRBD1, the table's D call, matches the DNA was not checked. TRBV21-1 constitutes a pseudogene. The length of the CDR3 is 15 residues. CDR3: CASSKEQGEPFEQYV. The CDR3 DNA sequence: TGTGCCAGCAGCAAAGAACAGGGGGAACCGTTCGAGCAGTACGTC.

The J gene is TRBJ1-1, the V gene TRBV29-1, with TRBD1 matching over 8 bases. V was clipped by 6 bases and J by 0 bases; unmatched bases: 3. CDR3 size: 13 residues. Germline lookup yields CDR1 SQVTM and CDR2 ANQGSEA. CDR3 sequence: CSVDRGLNTEAFF. Here the CDR3 DNA reads TGCAGCGTCGACAGGGGTTTGAACACTGAAGCTTTCTTT.

The chain recombines TRBV7-9 with TRBJ1-5, with 9 bases lining up with TRBD1. Germline CDR1 is SEHNR and CDR2 is FQNEAQ (reference sequence). This CDR3 is built from 15 residues. Germline trimming cut 5 bases from V and 6 bases from J; bases unmatched to any gene: 8. Here the CDR3 DNA reads TGTGCCAGCAGCCCCGGGGACAGGGTCGGTCAGCCCCAGCATTTT. It is translated as CASSPGDRVGQPQHF.

This chain uses TRBV27 with TRBJ1-6, with D perhaps matching TRBD1 (5 bases). The V end lost 6 bases, the J end lost 7 bases, and 16 bases lay between the germline ends. The CDR3 covers 15 residues. Germline values: CDR1 MNHEY, CDR2 SMNVEV (reference sequence). DNA of the CDR3: TGTGCCAGCAGCAGCCCGAGGGGTACAAATTCACCCCTCCACTTT. Its translation: CASSSPRGTNSPLHF.

V gene TRBV7-8 combines with J gene TRBJ2-1, with 11 bases fitting TRBD2. Trimming removed 2 bases from V and 5 bases from J; junction bases left unmatched: 8. Germline lookup yields CDR1 SGHVS and CDR2 FQNEAQ. The CDR3 runs to 17 residues. The DNA for the CDR3 is TGTGCCAGCAGCTTACCGATCCTAGCGGGAGGTGACAATGAGCAGTTCTTC. Its protein product is CASSLPILAGGDNEQFF.

The rearrangement links TRBV28 to TRBJ1-1; D is ambiguous. Deletions cut 3 bases from V and 7 bases from J, with 12 bases between. The CDR3 consists of 13 residues. Germline CDR1 and CDR2: MDHEN and SYDVKM. The CDR3 DNA follows: TGTGCCAGCAGTTTGTCGGCTCCAGTTGAAGCTTTCTTT. Amino acid sequence: CASSLSAPVEAFF.

The chain uses TRBV5-4 and TRBJ2-4; D not resolved. V was shortened by 0 bases and J by 0 bases, with 4 bases between the two germline ends. The CDR3 is 14 amino acids. Looked up from germline, CDR1 is SGHNT and CDR2 is YYREEE (reference sequence). CDR3 DNA sequence: TGTGCCAGCAGCTTGGACTCAGCCAAAAACATTCAGTACTTC. Its protein is CASSLDSAKNIQYF.

This chain uses TRBV6-5 with TRBJ1-1; D might be TRBD1 (6 bases). The germline V gene has CDR1 MNHEY and CDR2 SVGAGI. V was pared by 4 bases and J by 4 bases, with 16 bases between. This CDR3 contains 15 residues. CDR3 residues: CASSFSGQGSTEAFF. CDR3 DNA: TGTGCCAGCAGTTTCTCCGGGCAGGGGAGCACTGAAGCTTTCTTT.

A word on this clonotype: The DNA is left out, because the CDR3 cannot be placed on it with certainty; the CDR3 is given as TCRdb lists it. This chain joins TRBV5-8 and TRBJ1-5; the table's D call TRBD1 went unverified against the DNA. CDR1 and CDR2 from the germline V gene are SGHTS and YDEGEE. The CDR3 has 12 residues if both end residues are counted. CDR3 sequence reads: CATATDVGPSIF.

The CDR3 sequence is CASSQDPGRPYYGYTF. The CDR3 region has the DNA TGCGCCAGCAGCCAAGATCCGGGCCGACCGTACTATGGCTACACCTTC. The chain joins TRBV4-1 to TRBJ1-2; unclear D gene. The germline CDR1 and CDR2 sequences are MGHRA and YSYEKL. With 0 bases removed from V and 3 bases from J, the gap between germline ends came to 14 bases. This CDR3 has 16 amino acids.

The chain has TRBV15 and TRBJ1-6; the D is unclear. This CDR3 comprises 12 residues. The V end lost 3 bases, the J end lost 9 bases, and 6 bases lay between the germline ends. CDR1 and CDR2 from the germline V gene are LNHNV and YYDKDF (reference sequence). The CDR3 nucleotides are TGTGCCACCAGCAGGGTGGGTTCACCCCTCCACTTT. Translated, it gives CATSRVGSPLHF.

The chain joins TRBV20-1 to TRBJ1-2; D unclear. Trimming removed 1 base at V and 4 bases at J, with 10 bases between. This CDR3 region has 13 residues. Germline lookup yields CDR1 DFQATT and CDR2 SNEGSKA (reference sequence). The CDR3 region has the DNA TGCAGTGCTAGAGGGGCGGCAGCCTATGGCTACACCTTC. It is translated as CSARGAAAYGYTF.

The chain uses TRBV6-1 and TRBJ1-2; D call uncertain. Trimming cost V 2 bases and J 6 bases, with 7 bases left between them. CDR1 is MNHNS and CDR2 is SASEGT in the germline V gene. The CDR3 covers 12 residues. This CDR3 reads CASSENPDGYTF. The DNA for the CDR3 is TGTGCCAGCAGTGAAAACCCCGATGGCTACACCTTC.

This clonotype showed up just a few times. The rearrangement uses TRBV6-1 and TRBJ1-2; possibly TRBD1 for D (6 bases). V dropped 5 bases and J dropped 7 bases, with 8 bases sitting between them. Germline assignment: CDR1 MNHNS and CDR2 SASEGT. The CDR3 has 11 residues. Here the CDR3 reads CASSQGSGYTF. CDR3 nucleotide sequence: TGTGCCAGCAGTCAGGGGTCTGGCTACACCTTC.